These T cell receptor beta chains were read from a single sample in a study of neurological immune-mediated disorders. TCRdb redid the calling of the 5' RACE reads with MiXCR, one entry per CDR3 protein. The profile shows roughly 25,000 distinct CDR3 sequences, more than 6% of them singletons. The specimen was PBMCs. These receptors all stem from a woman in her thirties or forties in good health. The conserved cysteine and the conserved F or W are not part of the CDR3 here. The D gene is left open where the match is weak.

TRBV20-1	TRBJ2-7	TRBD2	SARDLSGPAYEQY
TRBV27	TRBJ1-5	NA	ASRGGRPNQPQH
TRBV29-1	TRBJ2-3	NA	SVEDLDIGSGNTDTQY
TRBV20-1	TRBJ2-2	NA	SASRDTGELF
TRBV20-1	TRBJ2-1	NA	SAPYNEQF
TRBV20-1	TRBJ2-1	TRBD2	SAVRLAGVNEQF
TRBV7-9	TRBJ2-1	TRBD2	ASSLAAGALGNEQF
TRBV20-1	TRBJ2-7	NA	SAHRSGVEQY
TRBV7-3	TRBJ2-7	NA	ASSLTGDSEQY
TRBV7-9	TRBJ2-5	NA	ASSLESRRETQY
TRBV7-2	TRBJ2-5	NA	ASSQGSRAGQETQY
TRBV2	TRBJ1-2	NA	ASSTRTARTYGYT
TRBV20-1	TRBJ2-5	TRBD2	SALAGGYDGETQY
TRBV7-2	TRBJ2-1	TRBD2	ASSSGAGRDEQF
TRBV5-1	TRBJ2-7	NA	ASSPVTNDYEQY
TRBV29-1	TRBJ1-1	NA	SVRNRREAF
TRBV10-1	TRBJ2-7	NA	ASSVTPGGEQY
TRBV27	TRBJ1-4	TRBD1	ASRRTGTGEYGGEKLF
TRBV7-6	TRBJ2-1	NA	ASSLGGGPEVDEQF
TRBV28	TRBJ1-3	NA	ASSSDGRFSGNTIY
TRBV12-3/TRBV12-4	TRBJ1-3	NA	ASSSWSSGNTIY
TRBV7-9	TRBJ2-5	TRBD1	ASSLGDRGKQETQY
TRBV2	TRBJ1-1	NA	AIATEMNTEAF
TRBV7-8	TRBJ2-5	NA	ASSLGVVQETQY
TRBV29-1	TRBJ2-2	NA	SVVVSATGELF
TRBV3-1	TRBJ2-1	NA	ASSQEPGQPRF
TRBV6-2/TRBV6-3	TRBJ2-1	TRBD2	ASRLLPSGRAPSYNEQF
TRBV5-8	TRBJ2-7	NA	ASSPRISVGEQY
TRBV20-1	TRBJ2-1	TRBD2	SASLFAGGLDEQF
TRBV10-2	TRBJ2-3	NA	ASSEVGLGTDTQY
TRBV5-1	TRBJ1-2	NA	ASSSQGMNYGYT
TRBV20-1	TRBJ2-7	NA	SASGGTGYEQY
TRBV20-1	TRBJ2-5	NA	SARAPPETQY
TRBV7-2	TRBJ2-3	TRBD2	ASSFSSGGSTDTQY
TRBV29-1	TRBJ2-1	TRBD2	SVDKAGLYNEQF
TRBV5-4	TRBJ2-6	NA	ASSLGYPSGANVLT
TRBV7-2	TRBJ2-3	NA	ASSFGSGRTDTQY
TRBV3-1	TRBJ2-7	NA	ASSLGTLSEQY
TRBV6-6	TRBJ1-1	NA	ASTSGTEAF
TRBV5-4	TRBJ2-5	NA	ASSLSSPPRETQY
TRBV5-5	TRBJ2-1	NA	ASSLSSGTLEF
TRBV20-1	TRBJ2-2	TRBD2	SATGTSGRTGELF